The following is a T cell receptor beta chain sequence with its context. What it recognizes is unknown. These data are taken from a study of cytomegalovirus exposure and HLA in healthy donors. The overall study: Earlier, 95 million to 120 million unique TCR beta sequences were recovered from some 200 million T cells by an analysis. Study-wide results and caveats: Previous analysis showed most TCR beta V segments were productive about 90% or about 30% of the time. A later analysis linked a missense DCLRE1C variant to TCR beta V- and J-gene trimming.

Trimming took off 4 bases at V and 7 bases at J, with 11 bases between the two ends. The CDR3 spans 12 residues. Germline CDR1 LNHDA, CDR2 SQIVND (reference sequence). PCR primers comprised 60 Vbeta and 13 Jbeta primers. TCRdb's copy holds only in-frame clones and misses some; the assay was immunoSEQ multiplex PCR. The table lists around 190,000 clones, around 80% of them singletons. The sequenced sample was PBMCs. V is TRBV19 and J is TRBJ2-7; possible D gene TRBD1, 5 bases. This TCR was recovered from a woman aged 45-60 years in good health and CMV-seronegative. CDR3 amino acids: CASSSGAAEQYF. The CDR3 DNA reads TGTGCCAGTAGTAGTGGGGCGGCTGAGCAGTACTTC.